The text below deals with one T cell receptor (beta chain). Its specificity is not known. The protocol was immunoSEQ multiplex PCR, while the TCRdb copy is restricted to in-frame clones and leaves out a portion. The sample yields about 86,000 clones, 88% seen once. The sample belongs to a study of graft-versus-host responses after intestinal transplantation. Regarding the study as a whole: Some GvH clones appeared in ileal mucosa or blood before recipient bone marrow.

The V end lost 0 bases, the J end lost 1 base, and 12 bases lay between the germline ends. The V gene's germline CDR1 is LGHNA and CDR2 YSLEER. The CDR3 extends over 16 amino acids. The material sequenced was unstimulated CD4+ T cells sorted from spleen or lymph node cells, taken before transplant. V and J are TRBV4-3 and TRBJ1-1; possible D gene TRBD1, 6 bases. The receptor's source is a human donor who was the organ donor for an intestinal transplant. The CDR3 here is CASSQDLGGPNTEAFF. The CDR3, as DNA: TGCGCCAGCAGCCAAGATCTCGGGGGGCCGAACACTGAAGCTTTCTTT.